This T cell receptor beta chain comes out of a study of response to subunit inactivated influenza vaccine. Study-level results: It was suggested by the authors that few new T cells are recruited by each seasonal influenza vaccination.

Notes on this clonotype: Its antigen remains unknown.

CDR1 is ENHRY, CDR2 SYGVKD, per germline. CDR3 length equals 12 residues. V was clipped by 6 bases and J by 1 base, with 7 bases between them. In TCRdb, the RT-PCR reads were re-called with MiXCR into one record per CDR3 protein. The table shows under 950,000 distinct CDR3 sequences, with around 20% occurring only once. The V and J genes are TRBV10-3 and TRBJ2-7; D tentatively reads TRBD1 or TRBD2 (5 bases each). The clonotype comes from a man aged 45-65 years who received an inactivated influenza vaccine. Specimen: PBMCs from blood, collected around 5 days after vaccination. DNA of the CDR3: TGTGCCATCAGGGGGGTTTCCTACGAGCAGTACTTC. It is translated as CAIRGVSYEQYF.